This T cell receptor (beta chain) stems from a study of Graves' ophthalmopathy and Graves' hyperthyroidism. As the template, RNA transcripts were used to amplify TCR beta CDR3 regions. First-round RT-PCR with HTBI primers preceded a second-round multiplex PCR. TCRdb reprocessed the multiplex PCR reads via MiXCR and lists one record per CDR3 protein. The repertoire holds roughly 160,000 distinct CDR3 sequences, with more than 30% as singletons. Unmatched junction bases numbered 10, after V lost 6 bases and J lost 0 bases. The CDR3 is made up of 16 amino acids. From germline, CDR1 is MDHEN and CDR2 SYDVKM.

This chain links TRBV28 with TRBJ1-1; TRBD1 agrees at 7 bases. This clonotype was sampled from a woman between 40 and 50 years old with Graves' ophthalmopathy. Sequencing was carried out using peripheral blood. The CDR3 loop reads CASRSRGGHMNTEAFF. DNA for the CDR3: TGTGCCAGCAGGAGCAGGGGGGGGCATATGAACACTGAAGCTTTCTTT.